Following are 10 T cell receptor beta chains from one sample sequenced in a study of T cells after yellow fever vaccination. TCRdb redid the calling of the 5' RACE reads with MiXCR, one entry per CDR3 protein. The sample records about 340,000 distinct CDR3 sequences, roughly 4.3% being singletons. The material sequenced was PBMCs, taken 5 days after the yellow fever booster vaccination. The receptors were sampled from a young man who received the YFV17D yellow fever vaccine.

This clonotype was found many times. V usage is TRBV12-3 or TRBV12-4 and J usage is TRBJ2-2, with a tentative D call TRBD1 (6 bases). V lost 5 bases and J 6 bases, leaving 10 bases between the germline ends. The CDR3 runs 13 residues. The CDR3 nucleotides read TGTGCCAGCAGTATGGGGGCCGCCGGGGAGCTGTTTTTT. Residues: CASSMGAAGELFF.

This clonotype has only a few counts. The chain carries TRBV7-2 and TRBJ2-7, with D possibly being TRBD2 (7 bases). The V gene's germline CDR1 is SGHTA and CDR2 FQGNSA. The V end lost 1 base, the J end lost 4 bases, and 14 bases lay between the germline ends. The CDR3 sequence is 15 residues long. The CDR3 spells CASSLEAGGTYEQYV. The CDR3 DNA is TGTGCCAGCAGCTTAGAGGCCGGGGGGACATACGAGCAGTACGTC.

This clonotype was seen many times. The chain combines TRBV7-3 with TRBJ2-3; D perhaps matches TRBD2 (6 bases). V was clipped by 1 base and J by 6 bases, with 14 bases between them. There are 15 residues in the CDR3. Germline CDR1 reads SGHTA; CDR2 reads FQGTGA. CDR3 sequence reads: CASSLRGVPGDTQYF. The CDR3 DNA reads TGTGCCAGCAGCTTAAGGGGGGTCCCTGGGGATACGCAGTATTTT. The whole variable domain, remainder taken from reference TRBV7-3 and TRBJ2-3, is GAGVSQTPSNKVTEKGKYVELRCDPISGHTALYWYRQSLGQGPEFLIYFQGTGAADDSGLPNDRFFAVRPEGSVSTLKIQRTERGDSAVYLCASSLRGVPGDTQYFGPGTRLTVL.

This chain links TRBV2 with TRBJ1-6; tentatively, D is TRBD1 (6 bases). Trimming removed 7 bases at V and 12 bases at J, with 16 bases between. The CDR3 runs to 13 residues. Germline CDR1 is SNHLY and CDR2 is FYNNEI. For the CDR3, the DNA is TGTGCCAGCACCAACCAGGGGCGCTTACCCCTCCACTTT. Translating gives CASTNQGRLPLHF.

This clonotype has just a few counts. The V gene is TRBV5-4, the J gene TRBJ2-2; 7 bases are a match to TRBD2. The CDR3 length is 13 residues. Germline values: CDR1 SGHNT, CDR2 YYREEE (reference sequence). Germline trimming cut 1 base from V and 7 bases from J; bases unmatched to any gene: 1. CDR3 loop: CASSLRGVGELFF. CDR3 nucleotide sequence: TGTGCCAGCAGCTTGCGGGGGGTCGGGGAGCTGTTTTTT.

This clonotype was observed at least ten times. CDR3 coding DNA: TGCGCCAGTGGGGGTATAGGAGGGGCGATGGGGGAGCTGTTTTTT. Amino acids: CASGGIGGAMGELFF. The chain recombines TRBV10-2 with TRBJ2-2; D perhaps matches TRBD2 (6 bases). Per germline, CDR1 WSHSY and CDR2 SAAADI. The CDR3 is 15 residues long. V was pared by 9 bases and J by 8 bases, with 22 bases between.

This clonotype has more than one count but fewer than ten. CDR3 loop: CASRLPGQENTEAFF. The DNA of the CDR3 is TGTGCCAGCAGATTACCGGGACAGGAGAACACTGAAGCTTTCTTT. The V gene is TRBV7-2, the J gene TRBJ1-1; 8 positions match TRBD1. Trimming removed 6 bases from V and 1 base from J; junction bases left unmatched: 7. Germline V CDR1 and CDR2: SGHTA, FQGNSA. This CDR3 spans 15 amino acids.

For the CDR3, the DNA is TGCGCCAGCAGCCAAGGGCCCCTGGTCTCCTACAATGAGCAGTTCTTC. It is translated as CASSQGPLVSYNEQFF. V usage is TRBV4-1 and J usage is TRBJ2-1; D gene uncertain. In germline, CDR1 is MGHRA, CDR2 YSYEKL. With 1 base removed from V and 0 bases from J, the gap between germline ends came to 10 bases. CDR3 size: 16 residues.

Only one count was recorded for this clonotype. This chain links TRBV5-1 with TRBJ2-5; D may match TRBD1 or TRBD2 (6 bases each). Deletions cut 6 bases from V and 5 bases from J, with 20 bases between. The germline V gene encodes CDR1 SGHRS and CDR2 YFSETQ. The length of the CDR3 is 15 residues. This CDR3 is CASTPSAGGEETQYF. The CDR3 DNA reads TGCGCCAGCACCCCCAGTGCCGGGGGCGAGGAGACCCAGTACTTC.

This clonotype was seen more than once but under ten times. The chain carries TRBV6-5 and TRBJ2-3, with TRBD2 matching over 8 bases. The germline V gene encodes CDR1 MNHEY and CDR2 SVGAGI. The CDR3 length is 15 residues. The V segment lost 3 bases and the J segment 2 bases; nucleotides outside the gene matches: 4. CDR3 bases: TGTGCCAGCAGTTATTGGCGGGGGGCCACAGATACGCAGTATTTT. It codes for CASSYWRGATDTQYF.